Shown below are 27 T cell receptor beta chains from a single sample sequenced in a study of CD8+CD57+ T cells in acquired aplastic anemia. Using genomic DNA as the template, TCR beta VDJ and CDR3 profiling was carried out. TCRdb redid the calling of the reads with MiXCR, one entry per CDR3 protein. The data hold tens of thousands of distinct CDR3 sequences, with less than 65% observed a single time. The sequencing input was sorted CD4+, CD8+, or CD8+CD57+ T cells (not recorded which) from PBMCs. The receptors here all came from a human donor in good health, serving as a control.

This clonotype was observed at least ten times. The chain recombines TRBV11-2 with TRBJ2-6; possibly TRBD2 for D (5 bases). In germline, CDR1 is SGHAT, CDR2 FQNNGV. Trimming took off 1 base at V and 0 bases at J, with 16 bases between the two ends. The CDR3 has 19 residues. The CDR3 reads CASSLAASTIISGANVLTF. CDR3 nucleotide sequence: TGTGCCAGCAGCTTAGCAGCCTCGACTATCATCTCTGGGGCCAACGTCCTGACTTTC. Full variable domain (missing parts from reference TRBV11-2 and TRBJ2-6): EAGVAQSPRYKIIEKRQSVAFWCNPISGHATLYWYQQILGQGPKLLIQFQNNGVVDDSQLPKDRFSAERLKGVDSTLKIQPAKLEDSAVYLCASSLAASTIISGANVLTFGAGSRLTVL.

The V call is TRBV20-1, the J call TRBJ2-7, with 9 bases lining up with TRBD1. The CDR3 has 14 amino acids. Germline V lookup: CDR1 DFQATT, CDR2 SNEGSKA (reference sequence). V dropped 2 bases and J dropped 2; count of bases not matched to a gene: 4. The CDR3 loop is CSARQTGGPYEQYF. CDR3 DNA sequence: TGCAGTGCTAGACAAACAGGGGGCCCCTACGAGCAGTACTTC.

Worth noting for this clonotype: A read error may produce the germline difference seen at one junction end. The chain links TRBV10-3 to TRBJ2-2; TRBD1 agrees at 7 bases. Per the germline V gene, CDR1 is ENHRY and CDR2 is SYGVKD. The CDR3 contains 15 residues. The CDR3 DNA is TGTGCCAGCAGTTCGAGGGGGCAGAGCACCGGGGAGCTGTTTTTT. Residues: CASSSRGQSTGELFF.

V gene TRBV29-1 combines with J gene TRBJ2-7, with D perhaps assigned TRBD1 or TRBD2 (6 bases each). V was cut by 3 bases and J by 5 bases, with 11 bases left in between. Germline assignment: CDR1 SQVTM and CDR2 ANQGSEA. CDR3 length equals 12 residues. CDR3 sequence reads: CSVEGGRHEQYF. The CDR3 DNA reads TGCAGCGTTGAGGGGGGCCGCCACGAGCAGTACTTC.

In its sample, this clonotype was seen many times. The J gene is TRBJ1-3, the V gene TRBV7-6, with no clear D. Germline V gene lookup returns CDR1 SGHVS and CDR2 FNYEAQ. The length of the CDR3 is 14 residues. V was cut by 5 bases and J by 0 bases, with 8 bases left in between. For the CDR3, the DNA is TGTGCCAGCAGCCCCCTCAACTCTGGAAACACCATATATTTT. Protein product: CASSPLNSGNTIYF.

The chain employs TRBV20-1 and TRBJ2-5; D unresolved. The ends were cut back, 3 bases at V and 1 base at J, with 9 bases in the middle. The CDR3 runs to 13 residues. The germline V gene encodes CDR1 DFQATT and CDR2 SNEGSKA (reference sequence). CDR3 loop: CSASRQAQETQYF. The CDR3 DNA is TGCAGTGCTAGTCGGCAGGCCCAAGAGACCCAGTACTTC.

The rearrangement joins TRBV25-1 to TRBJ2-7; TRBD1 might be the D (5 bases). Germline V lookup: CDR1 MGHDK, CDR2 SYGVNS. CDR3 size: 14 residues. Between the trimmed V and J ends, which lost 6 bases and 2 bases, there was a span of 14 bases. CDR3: CASSPAGQTYEQYF. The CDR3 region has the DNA TGTGCCAGCAGCCCAGCCGGACAAACCTACGAGCAGTACTTC.

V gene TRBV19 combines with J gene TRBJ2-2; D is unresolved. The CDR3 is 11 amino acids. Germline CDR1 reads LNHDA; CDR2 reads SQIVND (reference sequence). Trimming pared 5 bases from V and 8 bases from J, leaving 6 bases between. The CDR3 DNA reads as TGTGCCAGTAGTGTTTGGGGGGAGCTGTTTTTT. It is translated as CASSVWGELFF.

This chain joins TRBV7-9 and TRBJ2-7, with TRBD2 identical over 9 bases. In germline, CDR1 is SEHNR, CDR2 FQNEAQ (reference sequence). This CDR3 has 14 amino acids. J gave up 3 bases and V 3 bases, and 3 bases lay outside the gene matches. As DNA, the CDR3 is TGTGCCAGCAGCTTCAGCGGGAGGATCTACGAGCAGTACTTC. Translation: CASSFSGRIYEQYF.

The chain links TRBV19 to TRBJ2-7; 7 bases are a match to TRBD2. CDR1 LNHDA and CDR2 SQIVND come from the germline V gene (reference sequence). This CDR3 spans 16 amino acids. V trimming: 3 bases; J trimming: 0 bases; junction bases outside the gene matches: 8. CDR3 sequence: CASSMKGGRSSYEQYF. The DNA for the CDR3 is TGTGCCAGTAGTATGAAGGGCGGGAGAAGCTCCTACGAGCAGTACTTC.

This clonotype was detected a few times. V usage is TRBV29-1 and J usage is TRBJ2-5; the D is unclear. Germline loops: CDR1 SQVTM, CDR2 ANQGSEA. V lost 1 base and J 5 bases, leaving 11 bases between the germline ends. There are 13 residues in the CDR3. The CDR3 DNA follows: TGCAGCGTTGAAGGGAGCGAGTGGGAGACCCAGTACTTC. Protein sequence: CSVEGSEWETQYF.

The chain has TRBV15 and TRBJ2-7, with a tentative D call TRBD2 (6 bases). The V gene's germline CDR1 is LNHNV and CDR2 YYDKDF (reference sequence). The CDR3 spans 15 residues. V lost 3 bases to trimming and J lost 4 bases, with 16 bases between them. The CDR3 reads CATSREGTLIYEQYF. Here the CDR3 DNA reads TGTGCCACCAGCAGGGAGGGGACGCTTATTTACGAGCAGTACTTC. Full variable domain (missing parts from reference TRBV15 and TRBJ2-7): DAMVIQNPRYQVTQFGKPVTLSCSQTLNHNVMYWYQQKSSQAPKLLFHYYDKDFNNEADTPDNFQSRRPNTSFCFLDIRSPGLGDTAMYLCATSREGTLIYEQYFGPGTRLTVT.

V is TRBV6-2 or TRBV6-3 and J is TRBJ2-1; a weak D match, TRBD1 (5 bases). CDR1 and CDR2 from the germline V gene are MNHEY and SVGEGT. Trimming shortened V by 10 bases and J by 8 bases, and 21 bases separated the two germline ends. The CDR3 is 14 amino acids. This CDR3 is CATLPGHSLYEQFF. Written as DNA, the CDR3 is TGTGCCACCCTCCCCGGACACAGCTTGTATGAGCAGTTCTTC.

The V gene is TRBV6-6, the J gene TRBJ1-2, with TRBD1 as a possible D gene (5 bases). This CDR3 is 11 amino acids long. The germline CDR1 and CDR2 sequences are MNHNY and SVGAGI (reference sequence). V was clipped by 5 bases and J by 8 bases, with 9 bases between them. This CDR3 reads CASSNGGGYTF. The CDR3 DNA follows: TGTGCCAGCAGTAATGGGGGAGGCTACACCTTC.

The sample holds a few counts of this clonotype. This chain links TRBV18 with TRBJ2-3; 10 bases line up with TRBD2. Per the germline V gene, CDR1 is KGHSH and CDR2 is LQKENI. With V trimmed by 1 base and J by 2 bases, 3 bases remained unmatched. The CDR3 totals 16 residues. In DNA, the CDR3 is TGTGCCAGCTCACCACGAGCGGGAGGGTACACAGATACGCAGTATTTT. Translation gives CASSPRAGGYTDTQYF.

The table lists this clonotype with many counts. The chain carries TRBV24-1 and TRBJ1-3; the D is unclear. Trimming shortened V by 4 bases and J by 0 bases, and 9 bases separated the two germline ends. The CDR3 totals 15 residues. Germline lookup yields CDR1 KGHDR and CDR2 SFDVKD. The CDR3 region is CATSEGPNSGNTIYF. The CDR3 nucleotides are TGTGCCACCAGTGAGGGCCCTAACTCTGGAAACACCATATATTTT.

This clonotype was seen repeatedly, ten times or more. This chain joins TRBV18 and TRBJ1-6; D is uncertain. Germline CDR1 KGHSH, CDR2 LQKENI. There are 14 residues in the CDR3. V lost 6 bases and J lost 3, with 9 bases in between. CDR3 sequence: CASSGNSYNSPLHF. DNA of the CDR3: TGTGCCAGCTCGGGGAACAGCTATAATTCACCCCTCCACTTT.

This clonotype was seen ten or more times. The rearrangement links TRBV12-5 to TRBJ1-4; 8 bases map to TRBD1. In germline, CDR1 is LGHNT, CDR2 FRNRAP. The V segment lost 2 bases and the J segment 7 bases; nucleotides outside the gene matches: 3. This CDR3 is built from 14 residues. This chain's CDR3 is CASGLWTGSEKLFF. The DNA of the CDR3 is TGTGCTAGTGGTTTGTGGACAGGGTCTGAAAAACTGTTTTTT.

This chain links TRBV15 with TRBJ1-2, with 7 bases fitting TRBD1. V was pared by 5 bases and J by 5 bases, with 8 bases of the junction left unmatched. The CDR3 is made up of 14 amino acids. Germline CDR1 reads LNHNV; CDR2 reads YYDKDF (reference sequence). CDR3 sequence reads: CATSEGAKLYGYTF. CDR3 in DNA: TGTGCCACCAGCGAGGGGGCTAAGTTGTATGGCTACACCTTC.

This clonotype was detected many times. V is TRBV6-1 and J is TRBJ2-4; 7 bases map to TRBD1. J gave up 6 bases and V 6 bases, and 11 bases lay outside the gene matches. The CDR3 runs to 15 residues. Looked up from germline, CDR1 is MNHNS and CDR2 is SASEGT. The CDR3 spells CASSRPTHRGNIQYF. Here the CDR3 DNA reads TGTGCCAGCAGCAGGCCCACACACAGGGGAAACATTCAGTACTTC.

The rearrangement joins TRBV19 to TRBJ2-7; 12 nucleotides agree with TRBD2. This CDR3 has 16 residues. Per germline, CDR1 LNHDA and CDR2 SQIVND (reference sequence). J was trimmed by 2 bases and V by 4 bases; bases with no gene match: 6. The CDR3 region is CASSSPGLAGTYEQYF. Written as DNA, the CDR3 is TGTGCCAGTAGTAGCCCCGGACTAGCGGGAACCTACGAGCAGTACTTC.

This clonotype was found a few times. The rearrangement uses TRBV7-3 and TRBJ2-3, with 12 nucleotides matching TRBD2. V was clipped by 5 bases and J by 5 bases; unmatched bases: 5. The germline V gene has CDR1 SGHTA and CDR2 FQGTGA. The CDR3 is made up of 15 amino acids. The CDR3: CASSILAGGGDTQYF. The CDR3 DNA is TGTGCCAGCAGCATACTAGCGGGAGGTGGAGATACGCAGTATTTT.

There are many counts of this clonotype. Here the CDR3 reads CASSLDRADYGYTF. CDR3 DNA sequence: TGCGCCAGCAGCCTGGACAGGGCAGACTATGGCTACACCTTC. The chain carries TRBV5-1 and TRBJ1-2; 8 bases fit TRBD1. After removal of 4 bases from V and 3 bases from J, the junction contained 5 bases not matched to a gene. Germline lookup yields CDR1 SGHRS and CDR2 YFSETQ. This CDR3 is built from 14 residues. Supplemented by reference TRBV5-1 and TRBJ1-2, the full variable domain reads KAGVTQTPRYLIKTRGQQVTLSCSPISGHRSVSWYQQTPGQGLQFLFEYFSETQRNKGNFPGRFSGRQFSNSRSEMNVSTLELGDSALYLCASSLDRADYGYTFGSGTRLTVV.

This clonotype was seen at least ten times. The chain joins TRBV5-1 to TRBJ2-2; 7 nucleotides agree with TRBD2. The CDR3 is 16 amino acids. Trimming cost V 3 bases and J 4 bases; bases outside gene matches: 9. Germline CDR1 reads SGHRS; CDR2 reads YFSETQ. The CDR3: CASSWALSGGTGELFF. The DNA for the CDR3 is TGCGCCAGCAGCTGGGCCCTCTCGGGGGGCACCGGGGAGCTGTTTTTT.

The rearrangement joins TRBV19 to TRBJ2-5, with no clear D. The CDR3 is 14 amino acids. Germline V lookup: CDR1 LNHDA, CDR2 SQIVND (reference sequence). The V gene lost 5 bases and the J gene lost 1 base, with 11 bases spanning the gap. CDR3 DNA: TGTGCCAGTAGTCCCCCCCTGGGCCAAGAGACCCAGTACTTC. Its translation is CASSPPLGQETQYF. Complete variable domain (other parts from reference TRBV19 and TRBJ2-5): DGGITQSPKYLFRKEGQNVTLSCEQNLNHDAMYWYRQDPGQGLRLIYYSQIVNDFQKGDIAEGYSVSREKKESFPLTVTSAQKNPTAFYLCASSPPLGQETQYFGPGTRLLVL.

CDR3 amino acids: CSVGAQGYEQYF. The CDR3 DNA is TGCAGCGTTGGTGCTCAGGGTTACGAGCAGTACTTC. The chain carries TRBV29-1 and TRBJ2-7; D is possibly TRBD1 (5 bases). This CDR3 region has 12 residues. Trimming left V 4 bases short and J 4 bases short, with 11 bases between. Germline CDR1 and CDR2: SQVTM and ANQGSEA.

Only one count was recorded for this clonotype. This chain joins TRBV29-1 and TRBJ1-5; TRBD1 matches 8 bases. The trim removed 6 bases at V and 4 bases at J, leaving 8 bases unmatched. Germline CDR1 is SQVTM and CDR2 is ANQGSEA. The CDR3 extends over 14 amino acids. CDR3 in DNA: TGCAGCGTGGCCCCAGGGGGCAGGAATCAGCCCCAGCATTTT. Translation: CSVAPGGRNQPQHF.